The rows below give T cell receptor beta chains drawn from one sample of a study of CD8 T cells in ankylosing spondylitis. TCRdb ran MiXCR on the 5' RACE reads and lists one entry per CDR3 protein. The table lists under 300,000 distinct CDR3 sequences, 7.5% to 9% of them singletons. Sequencing used blood, either unsorted or a sorted T cell fraction (not recorded which). The receptors were sampled from a male donor with ankylosing spondylitis or in good health (not recorded which). Each CDR3 is given with its conserved first and last residue. The order of the fields is CDR3 length, V gene, J gene, D gene, clone size, CDR3 protein, CDR3 DNA. D genes are given only for firm matches. Rows give clone size only sometimes, using once, few, many, or a class for an expanded clone.

15,TRBV6-1,TRBJ1-1,.,.,CASNAWREKRTEAFF,TGTGCCAGCAATGCCTGGCGGGAGAAGAGGACTGAAGCTTTCTTT
13,TRBV12-3/TRBV12-4,TRBJ1-1,.,many,CASSWTRDREAFF,TGTGCCAGCAGCTGGACACGGGATAGGGAAGCTTTCTTT
14,TRBV5-6,TRBJ1-5,.,.,CASSLGQSNQPQHF,TGTGCCAGCAGCTTGGGGCAGAGCAATCAGCCCCAGCATTTT
14,TRBV2,TRBJ2-2,TRBD1,many,CASRPGTDTGELFF,TGTGCCAGTCGACCCGGGACAGACACCGGGGAGCTGTTTTTT
15,TRBV6-1,TRBJ2-6,.,many,CASRNLFSGANVLTF,TGTGCCAGCAGGAACCTCTTCTCTGGGGCCAACGTCCTGACTTTC
14,TRBV12-5,TRBJ2-5,.,.,CASGLGGGEETQYF,TGTGCTAGTGGTTTGGGCGGTGGAGAAGAGACCCAGTACTTC
15,TRBV19,TRBJ1-5,TRBD1,many,CASSQTGGGNQPQHF,TGTGCCAGTAGCCAGACAGGGGGCGGCAATCAGCCCCAGCATTTT
15,TRBV9,TRBJ1-2,TRBD1,many,CASSVALAGGGGYTF,TGTGCCAGCAGCGTAGCTCTGGCAGGGGGGGGTGGCTACACCTTC
14,TRBV19,TRBJ2-1,.,few,CASSIFGQNNEQFF,TGTGCCAGTAGTATTTTCGGACAGAACAATGAGCAGTTCTTC
14,TRBV27,TRBJ2-7,TRBD2,.,CASRDGRGDYEQYF,TGTGCCAGCAGAGACGGGCGGGGGGACTACGAGCAGTACTTC
14,TRBV29-1,TRBJ2-2,TRBD2,many,CSAKSGSNTGELFF,TGCAGCGCCAAAAGCGGGAGCAACACCGGGGAGCTGTTTTTT
15,TRBV4-1,TRBJ1-2,TRBD1,.,CASSSGTGSGYGYTF,TGCGCCAGCAGCTCCGGGACAGGATCGGGGTATGGCTACACCTTC
13,TRBV9,TRBJ1-1,.,many,CASSVGGFTEAFF,TGTGCCAGCAGCGTAGGGGGGTTCACTGAAGCTTTCTTT
15,TRBV7-2,TRBJ1-1,.,.,CASSPLGGTYAEAFF,TGTGCCAGCAGCCCCCTCGGGGGGACGTATGCTGAAGCTTTCTTT
16,TRBV12-3/TRBV12-4,TRBJ1-6,.,many,CASSLGRTATNSPLHF,TGTGCCAGCAGTTTAGGTCGGACAGCTACTAATTCACCCCTCCACTTT
12,TRBV29-1,TRBJ2-5,.,many,CSVDRDQETQYF,TGCAGCGTTGACCGGGACCAAGAGACCCAGTACTTC
13,TRBV12-3/TRBV12-4,TRBJ2-3,.,many,CASKKRSTDTQYF,TGTGCCAGCAAAAAGCGGAGCACAGATACGCAGTATTTT
13,TRBV12-3/TRBV12-4,TRBJ1-1,TRBD1,many,CASSLGQVPEAFF,TGTGCCAGCAGTTTGGGACAGGTCCCTGAAGCTTTCTTT
15,TRBV5-4,TRBJ2-1,.,many,CASSLGSTTYNEQFF,TGTGCCAGCAGCTTGGGCTCGACAACCTACAATGAGCAGTTCTTC
14,TRBV30,TRBJ1-2,.,.,CAWSLGGGNYGYTF,TGTGCCTGGAGTCTTGGGGGGGGGAACTATGGCTACACCTTC
13,TRBV28,TRBJ2-7,.,.,CASSRPRRDEQYF,TGTGCCAGCAGCCGCCCCAGGCGCGACGAGCAGTACTTC
13,TRBV5-1,TRBJ2-7,.,many,CASSLAPQNEQYF,TGCGCCAGCAGCTTGGCCCCCCAGAACGAGCAGTACTTC
15,TRBV5-1,TRBJ2-2,.,many,CASSLNGGRGEELFF,TGCGCCAGCAGCTTGAATGGTGGCAGGGGCGAGGAGCTGTTTTTT
16,TRBV7-2,TRBJ2-7,TRBD2,many,CASSLKTSGGVYEQYF,TGTGCCAGCAGCTTAAAGACTAGCGGGGGGGTCTACGAGCAGTACTTC
18,TRBV7-9,TRBJ2-5,TRBD2,many,CASSRPESGRGNQETQYF,TGTGCCAGCAGCCGCCCAGAGAGCGGGAGGGGGAATCAAGAGACCCAGTACTTC
14,TRBV4-3,TRBJ2-1,.,few,CASSQDSRAGEQFF,TGCGCCAGCAGCCAAGATAGCAGGGCCGGTGAGCAGTTCTTC
19,TRBV20-1,TRBJ2-2,TRBD2,many,CSAYSGTSGGSANTGELFF,TGCAGTGCTTACTCCGGGACTAGCGGGGGTAGCGCGAACACCGGGGAGCTGTTTTTT
14,TRBV30,TRBJ2-7,.,many,CAWSRPGVSYEQYF,TGTGCCTGGAGTCGGCCGGGGGTCTCCTACGAGCAGTACTTC
16,TRBV24-1,TRBJ2-1,TRBD2,many,CATSDPSGRASDEQFF,TGTGCCACCAGTGACCCTAGCGGGAGGGCCTCCGATGAGCAGTTCTTC
13,TRBV10-2,TRBJ1-5,.,few,CASSESRGQPQHF,TGCGCCAGCAGTGAGTCGAGAGGCCAGCCCCAGCATTTT
14,TRBV12-3/TRBV12-4,TRBJ2-5,.,few,CASSTGTPRETQYF,TGTGCCAGCAGTACCGGGACACCTCGGGAGACCCAGTACTTC
16,TRBV7-3,TRBJ2-2,.,many,CASSLTGLTNTGELFF,TGTGCCAGCAGCTTAACGGGACTTACGAACACCGGGGAGCTGTTTTTT
16,TRBV7-2,TRBJ2-3,.,many,CASSSVGGDFTDTQYF,TGTGCCAGCAGCTCCGTCGGGGGAGACTTCACAGATACGCAGTATTTT
12,TRBV29-1,TRBJ1-4,.,many,CSVTGGNEKLFF,TGCAGCGTTACGGGGGGTAATGAAAAACTGTTTTTT
17,TRBV5-5,TRBJ1-1,TRBD1,many,CASSFFVIQGMNTEAFF,TGTGCCAGCAGCTTCTTCGTGATACAGGGGATGAACACTGAAGCTTTCTTT
14,TRBV4-1,TRBJ2-4,.,many,CASSQEQYKNIQYF,TGCGCCAGCAGCCAAGAACAGTATAAAAACATTCAGTACTTC
16,TRBV20-1,TRBJ2-1,TRBD2,many,CSARDQGSGDYNEQFF,TGCAGTGCTAGAGATCAGGGTAGCGGGGACTACAATGAGCAGTTCTTC
12,TRBV3-1,TRBJ1-1,.,few,CASSSGYTEAFF,TGTGCCAGCAGCTCCGGGTACACTGAAGCTTTCTTT
16,TRBV4-3,TRBJ2-1,TRBD2,many,CASSQEISGGYNEQFF,TGCGCCAGCAGCCAAGAAATCAGCGGGGGCTACAATGAGCAGTTCTTC
14,TRBV4-1,TRBJ1-1,.,many,CASSQTAGNTEAFF,TGCGCCAGCAGCCAAACAGCTGGTAACACTGAAGCTTTCTTT
14,TRBV20-1,TRBJ1-1,.,many,CSAARARLNTEAFF,TGCAGTGCTGCCAGGGCGCGCCTGAACACTGAAGCTTTCTTT
15,TRBV20-1,TRBJ2-5,.,many,CSARGPEVDWETQYF,TGCAGTGCTAGAGGCCCAGAAGTGGATTGGGAGACCCAGTACTTC
15,TRBV5-1,TRBJ2-3,.,few,CASSLEGGTGDTQYF,TGCGCCAGCAGCTTGGAAGGCGGAACGGGAGATACGCAGTATTTT